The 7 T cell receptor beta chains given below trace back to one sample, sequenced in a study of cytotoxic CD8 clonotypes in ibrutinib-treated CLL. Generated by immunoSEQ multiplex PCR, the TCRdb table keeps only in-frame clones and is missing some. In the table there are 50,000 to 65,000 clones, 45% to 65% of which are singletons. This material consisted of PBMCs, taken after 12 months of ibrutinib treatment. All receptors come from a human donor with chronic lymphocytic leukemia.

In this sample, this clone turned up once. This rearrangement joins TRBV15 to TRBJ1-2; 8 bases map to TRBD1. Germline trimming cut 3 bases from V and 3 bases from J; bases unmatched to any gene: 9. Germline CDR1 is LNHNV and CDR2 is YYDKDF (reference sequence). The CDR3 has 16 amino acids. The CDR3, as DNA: TGTGCCACCAGCAGCACTTTGGACAGGGTTGACTATGGCTACACCTTC. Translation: CATSSTLDRVDYGYTF.

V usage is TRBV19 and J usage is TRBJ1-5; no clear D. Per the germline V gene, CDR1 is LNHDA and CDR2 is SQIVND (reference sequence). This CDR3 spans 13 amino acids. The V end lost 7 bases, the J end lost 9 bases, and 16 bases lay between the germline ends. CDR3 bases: TGTGCCAGTAAAACAGCCGGTCCCTGGCCCCAGCATTTT. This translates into CASKTAGPWPQHF.

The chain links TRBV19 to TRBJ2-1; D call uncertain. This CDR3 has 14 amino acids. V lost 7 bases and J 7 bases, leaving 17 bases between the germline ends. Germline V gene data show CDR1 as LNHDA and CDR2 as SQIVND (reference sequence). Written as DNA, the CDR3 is TGTGCCAGTAAGGACGGAGACGGAAGAAATGAGCAGTTCTTC. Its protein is CASKDGDGRNEQFF.

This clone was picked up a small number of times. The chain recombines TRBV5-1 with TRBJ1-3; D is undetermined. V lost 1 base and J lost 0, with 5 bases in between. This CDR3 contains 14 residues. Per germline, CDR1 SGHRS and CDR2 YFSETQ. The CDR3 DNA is TGCGCCAGCAGCTTGCGGGCCTCTGGAAACACCATATATTTT. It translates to CASSLRASGNTIYF. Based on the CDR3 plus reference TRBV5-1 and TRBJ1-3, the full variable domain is KAGVTQTPRYLIKTRGQQVTLSCSPISGHRSVSWYQQTPGQGLQFLFEYFSETQRNKGNFPGRFSGRQFSNSRSEMNVSTLELGDSALYLCASSLRASGNTIYFGEGSWLTVV.

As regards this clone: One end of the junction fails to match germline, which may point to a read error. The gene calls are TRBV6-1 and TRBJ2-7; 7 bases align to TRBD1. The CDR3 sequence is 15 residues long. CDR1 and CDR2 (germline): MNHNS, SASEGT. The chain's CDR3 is CAISEQGGRSYEQYF. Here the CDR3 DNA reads TGTGCCATCAGTGAACAAGGGGGCAGATCCTACGAGCAGTACTTC.

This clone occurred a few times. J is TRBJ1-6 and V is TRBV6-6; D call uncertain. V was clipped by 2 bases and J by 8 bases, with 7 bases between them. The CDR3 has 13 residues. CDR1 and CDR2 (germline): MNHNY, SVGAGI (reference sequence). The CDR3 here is CASSYGPYSPLHF. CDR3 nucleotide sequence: TGTGCCAGCAGTTACGGGCCTTATTCACCCCTCCACTTT.

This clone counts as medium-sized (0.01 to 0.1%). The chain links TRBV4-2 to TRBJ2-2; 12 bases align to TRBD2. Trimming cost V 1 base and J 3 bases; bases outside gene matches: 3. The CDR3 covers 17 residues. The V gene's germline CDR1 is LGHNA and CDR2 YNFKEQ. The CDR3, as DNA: TGTGCCAGCAGCCAAGTGGGGACTAGCGGGTACACCGGGGAGCTGTTTTTT. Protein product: CASSQVGTSGYTGELFF.